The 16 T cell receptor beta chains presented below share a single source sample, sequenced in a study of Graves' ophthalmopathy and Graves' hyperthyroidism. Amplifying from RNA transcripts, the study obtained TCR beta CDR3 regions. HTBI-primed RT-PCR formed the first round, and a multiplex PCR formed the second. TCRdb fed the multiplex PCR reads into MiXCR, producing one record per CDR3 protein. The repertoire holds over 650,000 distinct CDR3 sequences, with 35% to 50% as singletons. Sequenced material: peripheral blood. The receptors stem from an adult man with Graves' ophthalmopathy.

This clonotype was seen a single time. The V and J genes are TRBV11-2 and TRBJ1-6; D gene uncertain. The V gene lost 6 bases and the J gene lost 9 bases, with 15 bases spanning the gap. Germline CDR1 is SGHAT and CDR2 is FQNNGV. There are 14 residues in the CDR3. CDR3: CASRSTGSSSPLHF. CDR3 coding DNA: TGTGCCAGCAGGAGTACTGGGTCGTCTTCACCCCTCCACTTT.

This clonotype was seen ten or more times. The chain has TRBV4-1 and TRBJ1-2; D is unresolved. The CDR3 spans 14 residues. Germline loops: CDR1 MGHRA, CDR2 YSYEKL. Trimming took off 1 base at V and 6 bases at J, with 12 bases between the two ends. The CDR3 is CASSQGNSKDGYTF. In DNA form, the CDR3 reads TGCGCCAGCAGCCAAGGGAACAGTAAGGATGGCTACACCTTC.

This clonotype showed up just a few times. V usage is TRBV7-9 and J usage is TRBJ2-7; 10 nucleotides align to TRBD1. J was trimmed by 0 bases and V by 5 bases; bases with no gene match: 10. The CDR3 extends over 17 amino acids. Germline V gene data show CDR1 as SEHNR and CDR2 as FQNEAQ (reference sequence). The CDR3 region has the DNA TGTGCCAGCAGCCAGTCCGGGACAGGGGCCGCCTCCTACGAGCAGTACTTC. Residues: CASSQSGTGAASYEQYF.

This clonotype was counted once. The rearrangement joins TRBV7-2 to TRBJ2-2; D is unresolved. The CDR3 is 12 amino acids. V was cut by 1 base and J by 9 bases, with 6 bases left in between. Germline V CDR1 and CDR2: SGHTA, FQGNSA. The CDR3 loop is CASSLGSRELFF. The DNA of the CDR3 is TGTGCCAGCAGCTTAGGCTCTAGGGAGCTGTTTTTT. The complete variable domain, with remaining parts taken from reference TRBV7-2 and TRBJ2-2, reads GAGVSQSPSNKVTEKGKDVELRCDPISGHTALYWYRQSLGQGLEFLIYFQGNSAPDKSGLPSDRFSAERTGGSVSTLTIQRTQQEDSAVYLCASSLGSRELFFGEGSRLTVL.

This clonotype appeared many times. In nucleotides, the CDR3 is TGCGCCAGCAGCTTGGCACTAGCGGGAGCTACCGGGGAGCTGTTTTTT. It yields the protein CASSLALAGATGELFF. The chain employs TRBV5-1 and TRBJ2-2, with 11 bases aligning to TRBD2. V trimming: 0 bases; J trimming: 5 bases; junction bases outside the gene matches: 3. Germline CDR1 reads SGHRS; CDR2 reads YFSETQ. This CDR3 has 16 residues.

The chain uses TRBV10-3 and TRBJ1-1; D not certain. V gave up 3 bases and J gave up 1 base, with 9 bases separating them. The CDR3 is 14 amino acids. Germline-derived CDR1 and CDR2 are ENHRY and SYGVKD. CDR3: CAISEWATNTEAFF. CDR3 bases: TGTGCCATCAGTGAATGGGCTACGAACACTGAAGCTTTCTTT.

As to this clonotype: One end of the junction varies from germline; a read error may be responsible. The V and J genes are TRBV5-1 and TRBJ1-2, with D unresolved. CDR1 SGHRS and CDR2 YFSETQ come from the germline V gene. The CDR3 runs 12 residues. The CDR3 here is CTSSLENYGYTF. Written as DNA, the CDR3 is TGTACCAGTAGCTTGGAGAACTATGGCTACACCTTC.

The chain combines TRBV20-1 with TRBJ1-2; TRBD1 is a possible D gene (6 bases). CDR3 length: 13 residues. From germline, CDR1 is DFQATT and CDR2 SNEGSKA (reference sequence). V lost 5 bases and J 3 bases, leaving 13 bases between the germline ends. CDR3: CSAQKQGDYGYTF. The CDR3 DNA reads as TGCAGTGCTCAAAAACAGGGCGACTATGGCTACACCTTC.

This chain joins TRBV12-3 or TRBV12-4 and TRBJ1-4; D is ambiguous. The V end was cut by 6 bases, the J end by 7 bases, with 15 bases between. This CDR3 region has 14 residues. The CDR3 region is CASRRTVSGEKLFF. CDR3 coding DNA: TGTGCCAGCAGACGGACCGTAAGCGGTGAAAAACTGTTTTTT.

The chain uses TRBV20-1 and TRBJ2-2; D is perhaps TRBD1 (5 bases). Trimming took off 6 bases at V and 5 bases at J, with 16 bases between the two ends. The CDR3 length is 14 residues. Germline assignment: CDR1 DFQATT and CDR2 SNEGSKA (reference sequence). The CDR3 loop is CSASGAIATGELFF. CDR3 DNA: TGCAGTGCCTCTGGGGCGATTGCAACCGGGGAGCTGTTTTTT.

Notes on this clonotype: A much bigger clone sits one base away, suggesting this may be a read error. Here the CDR3 DNA reads TGTGCCATCAGTGAAGCAATCTCAGGGAACTATGGCTACACCTTC. Amino acids: CAISEAISGNYGYTF. V usage is TRBV10-3 and J usage is TRBJ1-2, with D tentatively TRBD1 (5 bases). From germline, CDR1 is ENHRY and CDR2 SYGVKD. V lost 3 bases, J lost 2 bases, and 13 bases lay in between. This CDR3 contains 15 residues.

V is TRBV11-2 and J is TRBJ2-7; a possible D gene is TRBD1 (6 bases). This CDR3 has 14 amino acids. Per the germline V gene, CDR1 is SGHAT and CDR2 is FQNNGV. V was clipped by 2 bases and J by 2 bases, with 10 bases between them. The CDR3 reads CASSLNRVTYEQYF. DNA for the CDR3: TGTGCCAGCAGCTTAAACAGGGTGACCTACGAGCAGTACTTC.

The DNA of the CDR3 is TGTGCCAGCAGCTTACCTAATACACCGCAAACAGGGTCTCGCCGGGATGAGCAGTTCTTC. Its translation: CASSLPNTPQTGSRRDEQFF. The chain has TRBV11-1 and TRBJ2-1, with D possibly matching TRBD1 (6 bases). V lost 2 bases, J lost 8 bases, and 31 bases lay in between. Germline V gene sequence: CDR1 SGHAT, CDR2 FQDESV (reference sequence). The CDR3 runs 20 residues.

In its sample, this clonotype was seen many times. CDR3 region: CASSDNRAGANVLTF. In DNA form, the CDR3 reads TGTGCCAGCAGTGACAACAGGGCTGGGGCCAACGTCCTGACTTTC. The chain recombines TRBV6-4 with TRBJ2-6; D is perhaps TRBD1 (6 bases). The germline V gene encodes CDR1 MRHNA and CDR2 SNTAGT. This CDR3 contains 15 residues. Trimming took off 2 bases at V and 2 bases at J, with 7 bases between the two ends.

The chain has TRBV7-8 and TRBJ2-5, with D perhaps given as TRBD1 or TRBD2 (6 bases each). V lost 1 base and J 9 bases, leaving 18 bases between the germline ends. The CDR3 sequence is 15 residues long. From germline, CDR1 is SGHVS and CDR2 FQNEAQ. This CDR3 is CASSLEGRTEGAQYF. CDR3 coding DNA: TGTGCCAGCAGCTTAGAGGGGAGGACAGAGGGGGCCCAGTACTTC.

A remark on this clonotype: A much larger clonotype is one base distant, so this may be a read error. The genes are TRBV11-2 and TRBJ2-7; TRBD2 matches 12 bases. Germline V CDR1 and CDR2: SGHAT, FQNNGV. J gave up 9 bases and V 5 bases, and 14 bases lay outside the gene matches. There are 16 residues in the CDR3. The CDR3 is CASSPILAGGLSVQYF. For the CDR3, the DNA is TGTGCCAGCAGCCCGATACTAGCGGGGGGCCTGTCGGTGCAGTACTTC.